These 5 T cell receptor beta chains were sequenced from one sample in a study of blood T cell repertoires in COVID-19 (TCRdb year 2020). Library method: the immunoSEQ multiplex PCR assay. TCRdb retrieved this table from immuneACCESS and kept in-frame rearrangements only. Not all clones are present; in checked studies, unresolved V genes account for under half, and no reason is known for the remainder. In this sample the table shows 200,000 or so clones, roughly 85% of which occur a single time. 4.8% of the sample lies in the top ten. The sequencing input was PBMCs or T cells enriched from blood (not recorded which). These receptors came from a woman aged 45 to 65 who had been exposed to COVID-19.

The gene calls are TRBV12-3 or TRBV12-4 and TRBJ1-5; no clear D. The CDR3 consists of 12 residues. The V end lost 3 bases, the J end lost 5 bases, and 5 bases lay between the germline ends. CDR3 nucleotides: TGTGCCAGCAGTTTGCAGGATCAGCCCCAGCATTTT. Translation: CASSLQDQPQHF.

V usage is TRBV3-1 (or the pseudogene TRBV3-2) and J usage is TRBJ1-2; D is unclear. CDR3 length: 13 residues. Germline CDR1 is LGHDT and CDR2 is YNNKEL (reference sequence). V was cut by 8 bases and J by 8 bases, with 18 bases left in between. DNA for the CDR3: TGTGCCAGCCGTCTCTTTCGGGATGGGGGCTACACCTTC. It is translated as CASRLFRDGGYTF.

In its sample, this clone was seen a few times. The chain links TRBV5-1 to TRBJ1-1, with D possibly TRBD1 on 5 matching bases. The CDR3 runs to 13 residues. V was trimmed by 4 bases and J by 4 bases, leaving 11 bases between them. CDR1 and CDR2 (germline): SGHRS, YFSETQ. The CDR3 sequence is CASSIAGFTEAFF. CDR3 DNA: TGCGCCAGCAGCATAGCAGGGTTCACTGAAGCTTTCTTT.

This clone was counted once. The chain is built from TRBV5-4 and TRBJ1-2; D might be TRBD1 (6 bases). V lost 5 bases, J lost 0 bases, and 11 bases lay in between. Looked up from germline, CDR1 is SGHNT and CDR2 is YYREEE (reference sequence). The CDR3 extends over 14 amino acids. DNA for the CDR3: TGTGCCAGCAGGACAGGCCCAGCTAACTATGGCTACACCTTC. Its translation: CASRTGPANYGYTF.

The rearrangement joins TRBV2 to TRBJ1-4, with 7 bases fitting TRBD1. Germline values: CDR1 SNHLY, CDR2 FYNNEI. V was pared by 7 bases and J by 7 bases, with 12 bases of the junction left unmatched. The CDR3 contains 15 residues. The CDR3 is CASTTYQGGSEKLFF. The CDR3 DNA follows: TGTGCCAGCACGACTTACCAGGGGGGTAGTGAAAAACTGTTTTTT.